These 15 T cell receptor beta chains were all obtained from the same sample, sequenced in a study of T cell responses to AZD1222 COVID-19 vaccine (dated by TCRdb to about 2021). Receptor amplification or capture employed the immunoSEQ multiplex PCR assay. TCRdb limited this immuneACCESS table to in-frame rearrangements with V and J called. A share of clones is missing; checked studies link under half to unresolved V genes, and the rest is unexplained. The sample profile shows 120,000 or so clones; approximately 90% of them were found once. Around 14% of the sample is in the top ten clones. The time point label for this specimen denotes: about 28 days (+/-7) after the second vaccine dose. This specimen consisted of peripheral blood, obtained 28 days after the second AZD1222 dose. The source of these receptors is an adult who received the AZD1222 COVID-19 vaccine.

The rearrangement uses TRBV27 and TRBJ2-3; D may be TRBD1 (6 bases). The CDR3 runs 15 residues. In germline, CDR1 is MNHEY, CDR2 SMNVEV (reference sequence). V lost 1 base, J lost 3 bases, and 11 bases lay in between. For the CDR3, the DNA is TGTGCCAGCAGTTTATATGACAGGACAACAGATACGCAGTATTTT. Protein sequence: CASSLYDRTTDTQYF.

The V and J genes are TRBV19 and TRBJ2-3, with D uncertain. V lost 9 bases to trimming and J lost 5 bases, with 12 bases between them. The CDR3 loop spans 12 amino acids. Per the germline V gene, CDR1 is LNHDA and CDR2 is SQIVND (reference sequence). The DNA of the CDR3 is TGTGCCAGCCAAACAATGGGAGATACGCAGTATTTT. This translates into CASQTMGDTQYF. The full variable domain, completed using reference TRBV19 and TRBJ2-3, is DGGITQSPKYLFRKEGQNVTLSCEQNLNHDAMYWYRQDPGQGLRLIYYSQIVNDFQKGDIAEGYSVSREKKESFPLTVTSAQKNPTAFYLCASQTMGDTQYFGPGTRLTVL.

This clone was seen a single time. V gene TRBV6-5 combines with J gene TRBJ1-2; D uncertain. V was trimmed by 4 bases and J by 7 bases, leaving 13 bases between them. In germline, CDR1 is MNHEY, CDR2 SVGAGI. The CDR3 loop spans 13 amino acids. The CDR3 reads CASSSNSFSGYTF. As DNA, the CDR3 is TGTGCCAGCAGTTCTAACAGCTTCTCTGGCTACACCTTC.

V is TRBV4-1 and J is TRBJ2-7; 9 bases fit TRBD2. There are 15 residues in the CDR3. The V and J ends lost 4 bases and 2 bases, in that order; junction bases with no gene match: 6. Germline CDR1 is MGHRA and CDR2 is YSYEKL. The CDR3 DNA is TGCGCCAGCAGCCCCTGGACTAGCGAGACCTACGAGCAGTACTTC. Protein sequence: CASSPWTSETYEQYF.

A few counts support this clone. The rearrangement uses TRBV6-2 or TRBV6-3 and TRBJ2-7; D not resolved. Germline V gives CDR1 MNHEY, CDR2 SVGEGT. V lost 1 base and J lost 4, with 11 bases in between. The CDR3 is made up of 14 amino acids. As DNA, the CDR3 is TGTGCCAGCAGTTACTACACGGCAAATTACGAGCAGTACTTC. Translating it yields CASSYYTANYEQYF.

The rearrangement uses TRBV5-6 and TRBJ2-1; D uncertain. Trimming took 0 bases from V and 3 from J, leaving 10 bases between them. CDR1 and CDR2 from the germline V gene are SGHDT and YYEEEE. CDR3 length equals 15 residues. CDR3 coding DNA: TGTGCCAGCAGCTTGGAACAAAGGAACTACAATGAGCAGTTCTTC. Amino acids: CASSLEQRNYNEQFF. The full variable domain, its missing parts supplied by reference TRBV5-6 and TRBJ2-1, is DAGVTQSPTHLIKTRGQQVTLRCSPKSGHDTVSWYQQALGQGPQFIFQYYEEEERQRGNFPDRFSGHQFPNYSSELNVNALLLGDSALYLCASSLEQRNYNEQFFGPGTRLTVL.

This clone was counted a few times. The chain links TRBV6-5 to TRBJ1-1; possible D gene TRBD1, 5 bases. V lost 6 bases and J 8 bases, leaving 10 bases between the germline ends. The CDR3 consists of 11 residues. The germline CDR1 and CDR2 sequences are MNHEY and SVGAGI. This chain's CDR3 is CASRRGDEAFF. DNA for the CDR3: TGTGCCAGCAGGAGGGGAGACGAAGCTTTCTTT.

The chain links TRBV7-2 to TRBJ2-7; D not certain. The length of the CDR3 is 15 residues. CDR1 is SGHTA, CDR2 FQGNSA, per germline. Trimming pared 4 bases from V and 1 base from J, leaving 14 bases between. DNA of the CDR3: TGTGCCAGCAGCTACCAGAGTTGGGGATCCTACGAGCAGTACTTC. Translating gives CASSYQSWGSYEQYF.

The chain employs TRBV4-1 and TRBJ2-3; TRBD2 matches 13 bases. This CDR3 contains 20 residues. Germline V gene data show CDR1 as MGHRA and CDR2 as YSYEKL. Losses at the gene ends were 3 bases for V and 0 bases for J; bases not matched to a gene: 12. DNA of the CDR3: TGCGCCAGCAGCCAGTACTTTGGACTAGCGGGAGCCCTCAGCACAGATACGCAGTATTTT. Its translation: CASSQYFGLAGALSTDTQYF.

V gene TRBV24-1 combines with J gene TRBJ2-1; perhaps TRBD1 as D (5 bases). The V end was cut by 2 bases, the J end by 0 bases, with 10 bases between. The CDR3 is 16 amino acids. The germline gives CDR1 KGHDR, CDR2 SFDVKD. For the CDR3, the DNA is TGTGCCACCAGTGATTCACAGGCGAGCTCCTACAATGAGCAGTTCTTC. This gives the protein CATSDSQASSYNEQFF.

This chain joins TRBV5-1 and TRBJ1-4, with a weak D call TRBD1 (6 bases). Germline V CDR1 and CDR2: SGHRS, YFSETQ. Deletions cut 4 bases from V and 8 bases from J, with 12 bases between. The CDR3 has 13 residues. The CDR3 DNA is TGCGCCAGCAGCGGGGGACAAACCGAAAAACTGTTTTTT. Encoded protein: CASSGGQTEKLFF.

The chain has TRBV7-9 and TRBJ2-1, with a weak D call TRBD2 (6 bases). Looked up from germline, CDR1 is SEHNR and CDR2 is FQNEAQ (reference sequence). The CDR3 totals 16 residues. V lost 4 bases and J lost 2, with 15 bases in between. Written as DNA, the CDR3 is TGTGCCAGCAGCTCCTATAGCGGAACCCCCTACAATGAGCAGTTCTTC. Its protein product is CASSSYSGTPYNEQFF.

This chain joins TRBV12-3 or TRBV12-4 and TRBJ2-2; D not resolved. This CDR3 contains 12 residues. V lost 7 bases, J lost 8 bases, and 11 bases lay in between. The DNA for the CDR3 is TGTGCCAGCATCCTCATTCCTGGGGAGCTGTTTTTT. This translates into CASILIPGELFF.

This rearrangement joins TRBV28 to TRBJ1-3; D unclear. V lost 3 bases, J lost 0 bases, and 9 bases lay in between. The V gene's germline CDR1 is MDHEN and CDR2 SYDVKM. This CDR3 has 15 amino acids. CDR3 nucleotides: TGTGCCAGCAGTTTGGCCGTGGTCTCTGGAAACACCATATATTTT. Translating gives CASSLAVVSGNTIYF.

The J gene is TRBJ2-3, the V gene TRBV2; the match to TRBD2 covers 8 bases. V shed 1 base, J shed 1 base, and the junction held 4 bases outside the gene matches. The CDR3 spans 16 residues. The germline CDR1 and CDR2 sequences are SNHLY and FYNNEI. The CDR3 loop reads CASSEGRGDRTDTQYF. DNA of the CDR3: TGTGCCAGCAGTGAAGGGCGGGGGGACCGCACAGATACGCAGTATTTT. The full variable domain, rest sourced from reference TRBV2 and TRBJ2-3, is EPEVTQTPSHQVTQMGQEVILRCVPISNHLYFYWYRQILGQKVEFLVSFYNNEISEKSEIFDDQFSVERPDGSNFTLKIRSTKLEDSAMYFCASSEGRGDRTDTQYFGPGTRLTVL.